This T cell receptor (beta chain) was recovered during a study of T cells in tuberculosis. Findings and caveats of the study: Some low-affinity tetramer-binding T cells may be absent from this sample.

This clone has just a few counts. The protocol was immunoSEQ multiplex PCR, while the TCRdb copy is restricted to in-frame clones and leaves out a portion. Of about 59,000 clones detected, about 86% appear once; the ten largest clones hold about 13%. Thawed, overnight-rested PBMC were stained with GMM-loaded CD1B tetramer, viability dye and anti-CD3, then sorted. C32 glucose monomycolate from Rhodococcus equi was loaded onto the CD1B tetramers. Tetramer-sorted PBMC had been CD14 monocyte-depleted before freezing. Approximately 100,000 tetramer-negative cells were sorted from each donor. The CDR3 runs 15 residues. The V end lost 2 bases, the J end lost 8 bases, and 18 bases lay between the germline ends. CDR1 MNHNS and CDR2 SASEGT come from the germline V gene.

The specimen was CD1b-GMM tetramer-negative cells sorted from PBMCs. This receptor was obtained from an adult woman with latent tuberculosis. J is TRBJ1-2 and V is TRBV6-1; maybe TRBD1 (6 bases). For the CDR3, the DNA is TGTGCCAGCAGTGAATGGGGGGGCACGAACGGAGGCTACACCTTC. Amino acids: CASSEWGGTNGGYTF.